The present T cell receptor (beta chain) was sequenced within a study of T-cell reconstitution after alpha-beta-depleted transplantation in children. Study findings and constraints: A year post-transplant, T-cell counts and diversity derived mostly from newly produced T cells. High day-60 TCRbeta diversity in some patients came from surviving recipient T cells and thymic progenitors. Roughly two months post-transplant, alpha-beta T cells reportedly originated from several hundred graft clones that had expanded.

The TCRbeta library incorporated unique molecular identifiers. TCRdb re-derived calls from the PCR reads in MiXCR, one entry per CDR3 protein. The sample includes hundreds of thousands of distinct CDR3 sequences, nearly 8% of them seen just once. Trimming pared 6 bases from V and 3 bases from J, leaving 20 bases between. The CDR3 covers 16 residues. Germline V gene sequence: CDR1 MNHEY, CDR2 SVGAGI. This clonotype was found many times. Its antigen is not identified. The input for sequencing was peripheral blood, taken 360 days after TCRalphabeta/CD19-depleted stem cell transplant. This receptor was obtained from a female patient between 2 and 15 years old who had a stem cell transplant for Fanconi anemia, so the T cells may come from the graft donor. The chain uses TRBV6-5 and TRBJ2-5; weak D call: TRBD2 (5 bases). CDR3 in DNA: TGTGCCAGCAGGCTCTTAGGGCGGGCGGAGAAAGAGACCCAGTACTTC. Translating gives CASRLLGRAEKETQYF.